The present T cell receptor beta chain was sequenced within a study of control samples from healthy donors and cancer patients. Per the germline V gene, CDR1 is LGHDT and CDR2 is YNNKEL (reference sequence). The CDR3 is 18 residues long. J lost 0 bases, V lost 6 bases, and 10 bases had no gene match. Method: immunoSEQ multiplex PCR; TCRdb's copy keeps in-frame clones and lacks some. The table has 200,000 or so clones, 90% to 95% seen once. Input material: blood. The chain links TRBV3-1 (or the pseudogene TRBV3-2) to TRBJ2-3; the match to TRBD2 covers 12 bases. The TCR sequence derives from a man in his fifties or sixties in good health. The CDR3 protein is CASRPWASGGESTDTQYF. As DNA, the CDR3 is TGTGCCAGCAGACCTTGGGCTAGCGGGGGGGAGAGCACAGATACGCAGTATTTT.